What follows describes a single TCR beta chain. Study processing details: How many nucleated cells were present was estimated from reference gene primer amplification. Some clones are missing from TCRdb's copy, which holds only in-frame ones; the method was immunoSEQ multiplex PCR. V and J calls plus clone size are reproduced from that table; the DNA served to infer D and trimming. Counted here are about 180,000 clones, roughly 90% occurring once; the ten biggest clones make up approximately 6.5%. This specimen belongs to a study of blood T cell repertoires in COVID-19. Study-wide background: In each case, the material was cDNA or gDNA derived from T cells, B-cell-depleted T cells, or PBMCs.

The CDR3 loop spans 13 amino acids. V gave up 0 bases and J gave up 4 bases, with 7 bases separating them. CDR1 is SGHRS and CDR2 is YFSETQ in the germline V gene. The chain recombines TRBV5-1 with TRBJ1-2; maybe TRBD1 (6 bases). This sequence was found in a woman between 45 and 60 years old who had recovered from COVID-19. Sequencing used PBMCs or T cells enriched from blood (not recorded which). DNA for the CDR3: TGCGCCAGCAGCTTGGTACAGGGCTATGGCTACACCTTC. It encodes CASSLVQGYGYTF.